A selection of T cell receptor beta chains follows, all from one sample in a study of vaccination effects on CD4 cells after COVID-19. Clones were sequenced by immunoSEQ multiplex PCR, and TCRdb holds only the in-frame ones, with some missing. Among about 15,000 clones listed, 60% to 80% were seen once. For these receptors, no antigen is known. Sequencing used CD4+ T cells from PBMCs cultured with HCoV-NL63 spike peptides, obtained after COVID-19 vaccination. The receptors come from a human donor who received a COVID-19 vaccine. CDR3s include the opening cysteine and the closing phenylalanine or tryptophan. Fields, in order: D gene, J gene, V gene, clone size, CDR3 DNA, CDR3 protein. D genes are given only for firm matches. Expanded clones are given a class, and other clones once, few, many or no size at all.

TRBD1,TRBJ1-1,TRBV4-3,NA,TGCGCCAGCAGCCAAGACCCCCAGGGGGGGCCCACTGAAGCTTTCTTT,CASSQDPQGGPTEAFF
NA,TRBJ1-2,TRBV28,NA,TGTGCCAGCAGTCCCTTGGACGGAGGTTATGGCTACACCTTC,CASSPLDGGYGYTF
NA,TRBJ2-7,TRBV5-1,NA,TGCGCCTCTAGGGGGCTAGCGGGTACCTACGAGCAGTACTTC,CASRGLAGTYEQYF
NA,TRBJ2-3,TRBV3-1/TRBV3-2,NA,TGTGCCAGCAGCCAAGAGGGGGCAGATACGCAGTATTTT,CASSQEGADTQYF
TRBD2,TRBJ2-7,TRBV3-1/TRBV3-2,NA,TGTGCCAGCAGCCCACGGACTAGTCGAACCTACGAGCAGTACTTC,CASSPRTSRTYEQYF
NA,TRBJ1-1,TRBV6-5,NA,TGTGCCAGCAGCCGGGACGTCATGAACACTGAAGCTTTCTTT,CASSRDVMNTEAFF
TRBD2,TRBJ2-3,TRBV9,NA,TGTGCCAGCAGCGTGACTAGCGGGAGCCCAGATACGCAGTATTTT,CASSVTSGSPDTQYF
NA,TRBJ1-2,TRBV5-6,NA,TGTGCCAGCGGTGGGCGGGAGAGCTATGGCTACACCTTC,CASGGRESYGYTF
TRBD1,TRBJ1-2,TRBV28,few,TGTGCCAGCACAGGGGGCCGGAACTATGGCTACACCTTC,CASTGGRNYGYTF
TRBD1,TRBJ2-1,TRBV6-5,NA,TGTGCCAGCAGTTACGCGGCAGGGGGTATAGATGAGCAGTTCTTC,CASSYAAGGIDEQFF
TRBD1,TRBJ2-5,TRBV5-4,NA,TGTGCCAGCACCTTAGATGGGACAGGGGGGACCCAGTACTTC,CASTLDGTGGTQYF
TRBD1,TRBJ1-1,TRBV6-6,few,TGTGCCAGCAGTTACGGGACAGGCACTGAAGCTTTCTTT,CASSYGTGTEAFF
NA,TRBJ2-1,TRBV19,NA,TGTGCCAGTAGCGCGGGTGCCTACAATGAGCAGTTCTTC,CASSAGAYNEQFF
NA,TRBJ1-5,TRBV10-3,NA,TGTGCCATCAGTGAAGCGAGTGGACAGCCCCAGCATTTT,CAISEASGQPQHF
NA,TRBJ2-3,TRBV29-1,NA,TGCAGCGTTGAAGGGGGGCTCCGGGGCACAGATACGCAGTATTTT,CSVEGGLRGTDTQYF
NA,TRBJ2-5,TRBV6-5,NA,TGTGCCAGCAGTTACTACAAGGGTTTAACAGAGACCCAGTACTTC,CASSYYKGLTETQYF
NA,TRBJ1-1,TRBV13,NA,TGTGCCAGCAGCGGAACGGGGTTGGGACCCCCCACTGAAGCTTTCTTT,CASSGTGLGPPTEAFF
TRBD1,TRBJ1-3,TRBV19,few,TGTGCCAGTAGTACGCTTTACGCGACAGGGACGGGAAACACCATATATTTT,CASSTLYATGTGNTIYF
NA,TRBJ2-1,TRBV6-2/TRBV6-3,NA,TGTGCCAGCAGTACAAGAAAAGCGGGTGAGCAGTTCTTC,CASSTRKAGEQFF
TRBD1,TRBJ1-5,TRBV27,NA,TGTGCCACCAGGGGGGACAGTCCCAATCAGCCCCAGCATTTT,CATRGDSPNQPQHF
TRBD2,TRBJ2-3,TRBV6-5,NA,TGTGCCAGCAGTAATACAGCGGGAGGGCGGGATACGCAGTATTTT,CASSNTAGGRDTQYF
NA,TRBJ2-1,TRBV6-1,NA,TGTGCCAGCAGTGATCGGTTCCCCTACAATGAGCAGTTCTTC,CASSDRFPYNEQFF
NA,TRBJ2-7,TRBV7-9,NA,TGTGCCAGCAGCTATTTGCCCGGCTCATCCTACGAGCAGTACTTC,CASSYLPGSSYEQYF
TRBD1,TRBJ1-2,TRBV5-4,NA,TGTGCCAGCAGCTTGTCAGGGGGCTATGGCTACACCTTC,CASSLSGGYGYTF
NA,TRBJ2-3,TRBV19,NA,TGTGCCAGTAGTATTAGGAGCGGGTCCGCTAGCACAGATACGCAGTATTTT,CASSIRSGSASTDTQYF
NA,TRBJ1-2,TRBV6-5,NA,TGTGCCAGCAGTTCGCTTGACAGGCTCTATGGCTACACCTTC,CASSSLDRLYGYTF
NA,TRBJ1-6,TRBV2,NA,TGTGCCAGCAGCCTGGGAGGGGGGAATTCACCCCTCCACTTT,CASSLGGGNSPLHF
NA,TRBJ2-7,TRBV5-1,NA,TGCGCCAGCAGCTTAGAACGGTCGGGCGGCGAGCAGTACTTC,CASSLERSGGEQYF
NA,TRBJ2-2,TRBV28,NA,TGTGCCACCCTCCACACTTCTGGGGAGCTGTTTTTT,CATLHTSGELFF
TRBD2,TRBJ2-1,TRBV5-1,NA,TGCGCCAGCAGCTCCGGGACTACCAACAATGAGCAGTTCTTC,CASSSGTTNNEQFF
NA,TRBJ1-1,TRBV7-9,NA,TGTGCCAGCAGCCCCTCTCAATCGGAGGACACTGAAGCTTTCTTT,CASSPSQSEDTEAFF
NA,TRBJ1-1,TRBV28,NA,TGTGCCAGCAGTCCCGGGGGCAGCATGAACACTGAAGCTTTCTTT,CASSPGGSMNTEAFF
TRBD1,TRBJ1-5,TRBV4-1,NA,TGCGCCAGCAGCCAATCAACCGGGACAGGTACGAGGCAAGGCAATCAGCCCCAGCATTTT,CASSQSTGTGTRQGNQPQHF
NA,TRBJ1-1,TRBV7-6,NA,TGTGCCAGCAGTTTAGCGGGGGGAGAAGCTTTCTTT,CASSLAGGEAFF
TRBD2,TRBJ2-5,TRBV5-1,few,TGCGCCAGCAGCTTCGCGGGAGAAGAGACCCAGTACTTC,CASSFAGEETQYF
TRBD2,TRBJ2-5,TRBV5-1,NA,TGCGCCAGCAGCTTGGATCGGGGGGGTAGAGAGACCCAGTACTTC,CASSLDRGGRETQYF
NA,TRBJ1-1,TRBV29-1,medium-sized,TGCAGCGTTAAAGGGGCTATCACTGAAGCTTTCTTT,CSVKGAITEAFF
TRBD2,TRBJ2-2,TRBV3-1/TRBV3-2,NA,TGTGCCAGCAGCGTAGCGGGAGGGCGAGGGGAGCTGTTTTTT,CASSVAGGRGELFF
NA,TRBJ1-5,TRBV2,few,TGTGCCAGCAGCGAGGGGGGGCGAAGGCAGCCCCAGCATTTT,CASSEGGRRQPQHF
NA,TRBJ1-6,TRBV5-4,few,TGTGCCAGCAGCTTGGATAATTCACCCCTCCACTTT,CASSLDNSPLHF